Included here is one TCR beta chain sequence, with context. What it binds is not known. This sample is part of a study of shared clonotypes between healthy human individuals. As for the study in general: In total, the donors were two women and three men aged 18 to 49.

Trimming took 5 bases from V and 3 from J; bases not matched to a gene: 5. Germline CDR1 reads SNHLY; CDR2 reads FYNNEI. The length of the CDR3 is 15 residues. Naive-designated CD8 cells lacked CD45RO, were positively enriched for CCR7, and omitted terminally differentiated effector memory CD45RA+ cells. General study points: Generation probabilities of non-shared clonotypes were lower (relative to those shared by all four donors). Generally, naive subsets came out with larger estimated richness than memory subsets. Limitation of the genetic and exposure-history diversity represented came from the few donors.

Sequencing was performed with immunoSEQ multiplex PCR; in TCRdb, only in-frame clones are kept and a portion is missing. Of about 1.9 million clones listed, about 94% are singletons. This chain uses TRBV2 with TRBJ1-5; 9 positions match TRBD1. The sequence came from a man younger than 35 in good health. Some clones in this sample may be carry-over from other donors' samples. The material sequenced was naive CD8+ T cells from PBMCs. The CDR3 reads CASSRTGVSNQPQHF. The CDR3 DNA sequence: TGTGCCAGCAGTAGGACAGGGGTCTCCAATCAGCCCCAGCATTTT.